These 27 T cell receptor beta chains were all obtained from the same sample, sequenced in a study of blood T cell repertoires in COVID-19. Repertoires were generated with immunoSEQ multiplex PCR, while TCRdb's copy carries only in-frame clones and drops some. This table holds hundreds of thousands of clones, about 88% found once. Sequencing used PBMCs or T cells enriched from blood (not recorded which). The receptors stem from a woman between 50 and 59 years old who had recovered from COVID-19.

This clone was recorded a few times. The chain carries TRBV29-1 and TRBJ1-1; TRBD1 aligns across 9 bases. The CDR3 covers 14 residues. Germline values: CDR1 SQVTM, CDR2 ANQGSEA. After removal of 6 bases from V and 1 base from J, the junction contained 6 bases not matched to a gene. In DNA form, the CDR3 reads TGCAGCGTCACCAGGACAGGGGCGAACACTGAAGCTTTCTTT. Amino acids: CSVTRTGANTEAFF.

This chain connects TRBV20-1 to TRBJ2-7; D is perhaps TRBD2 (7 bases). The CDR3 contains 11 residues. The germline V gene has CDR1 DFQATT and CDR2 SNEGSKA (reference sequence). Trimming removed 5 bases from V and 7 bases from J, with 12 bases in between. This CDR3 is CSAEGGREQYF. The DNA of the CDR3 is TGCAGTGCTGAGGGGGGGAGGGAGCAGTACTTC.

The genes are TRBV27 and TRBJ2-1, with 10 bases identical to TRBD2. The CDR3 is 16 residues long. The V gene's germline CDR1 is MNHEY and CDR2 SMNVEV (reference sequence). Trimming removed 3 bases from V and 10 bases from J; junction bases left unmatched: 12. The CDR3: CASSFLPGLAGVEQFF. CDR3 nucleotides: TGTGCCAGCAGTTTCCTCCCGGGGCTAGCGGGAGTAGAGCAGTTCTTC.

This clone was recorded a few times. The CDR3 protein is CASSFRGRDNEQYF. In DNA form, the CDR3 reads TGTGCCAGCAGTTTTCGTGGGAGAGACAACGAGCAGTACTTC. V gene TRBV28 combines with J gene TRBJ2-7, with D possibly matching TRBD2 (5 bases). The CDR3 sequence is 14 residues long. The V gene's germline CDR1 is MDHEN and CDR2 SYDVKM. Trimming pared 3 bases from V and 5 bases from J, leaving 14 bases between.

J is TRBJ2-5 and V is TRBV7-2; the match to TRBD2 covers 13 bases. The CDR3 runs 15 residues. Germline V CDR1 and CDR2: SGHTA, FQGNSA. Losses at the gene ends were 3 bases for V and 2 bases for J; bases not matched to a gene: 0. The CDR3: CASSLGLAGQETQYF. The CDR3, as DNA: TGTGCCAGCAGCTTGGGACTAGCGGGGCAAGAGACCCAGTACTTC.

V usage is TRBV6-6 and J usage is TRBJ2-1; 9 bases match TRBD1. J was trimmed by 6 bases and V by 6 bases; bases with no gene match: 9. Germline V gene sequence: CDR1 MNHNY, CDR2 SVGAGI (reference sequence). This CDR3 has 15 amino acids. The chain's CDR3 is CASRLLQGAGNEQFF. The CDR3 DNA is TGTGCCAGCAGACTACTACAGGGGGCAGGCAATGAGCAGTTCTTC.

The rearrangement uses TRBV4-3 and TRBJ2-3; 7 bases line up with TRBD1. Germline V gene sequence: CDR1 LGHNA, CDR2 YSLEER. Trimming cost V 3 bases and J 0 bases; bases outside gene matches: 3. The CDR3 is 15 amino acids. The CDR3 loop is CASSQDRYSTDTQYF. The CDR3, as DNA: TGCGCCAGCAGCCAGGACAGGTATAGCACAGATACGCAGTATTTT.

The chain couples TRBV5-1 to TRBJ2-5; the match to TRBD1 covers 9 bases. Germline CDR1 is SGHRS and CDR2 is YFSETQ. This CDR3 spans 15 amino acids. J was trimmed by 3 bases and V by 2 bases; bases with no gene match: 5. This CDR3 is CASSLGTGLEETQYF. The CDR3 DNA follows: TGCGCCAGCAGCTTAGGGACAGGGTTGGAAGAGACCCAGTACTTC.

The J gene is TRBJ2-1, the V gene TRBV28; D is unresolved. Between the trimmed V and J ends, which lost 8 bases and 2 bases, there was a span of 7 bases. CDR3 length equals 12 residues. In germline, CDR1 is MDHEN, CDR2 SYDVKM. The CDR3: CASWSPYNEQFF. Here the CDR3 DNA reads TGTGCCAGCTGGAGTCCCTACAATGAGCAGTTCTTC.

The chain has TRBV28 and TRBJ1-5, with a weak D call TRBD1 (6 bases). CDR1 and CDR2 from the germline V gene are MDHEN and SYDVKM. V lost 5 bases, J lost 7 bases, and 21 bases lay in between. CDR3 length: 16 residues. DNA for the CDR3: TGTGCCAGCAGTCTCAGGGGTACCGCGCTATGGCAGCCCCAGCATTTT. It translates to CASSLRGTALWQPQHF.

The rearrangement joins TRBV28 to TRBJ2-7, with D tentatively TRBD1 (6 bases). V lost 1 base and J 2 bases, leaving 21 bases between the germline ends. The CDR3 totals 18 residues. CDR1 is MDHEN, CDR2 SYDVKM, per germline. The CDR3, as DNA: TGTGCCAGCAGTTTATCGTTTAACTCTAATCAGGGGACCTACGAGCAGTACTTC. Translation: CASSLSFNSNQGTYEQYF.

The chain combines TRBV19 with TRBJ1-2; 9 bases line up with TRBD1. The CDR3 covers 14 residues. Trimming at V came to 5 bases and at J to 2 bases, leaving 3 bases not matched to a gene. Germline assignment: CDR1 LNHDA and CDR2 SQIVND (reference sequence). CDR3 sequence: CASSGGQGNYGYTF. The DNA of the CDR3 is TGTGCCAGTAGTGGCGGACAGGGGAACTATGGCTACACCTTC.

CDR3 coding DNA: TGTGCCAGTAGTATGCCAGGAACCGCATTAAATTATGGCTACACCTTC. It specifies CASSMPGTALNYGYTF. This chain connects TRBV19 to TRBJ1-2, with unresolved D. The CDR3 totals 16 residues. Germline lookup yields CDR1 LNHDA and CDR2 SQIVND (reference sequence). V lost 3 bases and J 5 bases, leaving 19 bases between the germline ends. Looking up the rest from reference TRBV19 and TRBJ1-2 gives the full variable domain: DGGITQSPKYLFRKEGQNVTLSCEQNLNHDAMYWYRQDPGQGLRLIYYSQIVNDFQKGDIAEGYSVSREKKESFPLTVTSAQKNPTAFYLCASSMPGTALNYGYTFGSGTRLTVV.

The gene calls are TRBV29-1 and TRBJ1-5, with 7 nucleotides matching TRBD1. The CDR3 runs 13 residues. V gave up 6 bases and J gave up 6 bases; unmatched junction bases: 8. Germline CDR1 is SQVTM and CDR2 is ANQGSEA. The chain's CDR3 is CSVSGQDGQPQHF. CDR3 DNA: TGCAGCGTGAGCGGACAGGACGGTCAGCCCCAGCATTTT.

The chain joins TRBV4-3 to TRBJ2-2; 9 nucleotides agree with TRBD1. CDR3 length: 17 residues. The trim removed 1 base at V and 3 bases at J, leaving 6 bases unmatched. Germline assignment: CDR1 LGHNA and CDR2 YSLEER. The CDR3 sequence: CASSQGAGTGYTGELFF. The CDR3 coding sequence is TGCGCCAGCAGCCAAGGGGCCGGGACAGGGTACACCGGGGAGCTGTTTTTT.

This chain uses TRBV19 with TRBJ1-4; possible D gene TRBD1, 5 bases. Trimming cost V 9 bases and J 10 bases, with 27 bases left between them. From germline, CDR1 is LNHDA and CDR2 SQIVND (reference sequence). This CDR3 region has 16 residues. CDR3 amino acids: CASSRDTGPAVGKLFF. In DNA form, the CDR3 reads TGTGCCAGCTCCCGAGACACAGGACCCGCGGTTGGAAAACTGTTTTTT.

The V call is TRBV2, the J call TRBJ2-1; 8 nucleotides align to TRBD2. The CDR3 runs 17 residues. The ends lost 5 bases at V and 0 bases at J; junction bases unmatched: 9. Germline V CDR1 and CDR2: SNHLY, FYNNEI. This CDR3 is CASSPLGLASSYNEQFF. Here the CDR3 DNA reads TGTGCCAGCAGTCCCCTTGGACTAGCTAGCTCCTACAATGAGCAGTTCTTC.

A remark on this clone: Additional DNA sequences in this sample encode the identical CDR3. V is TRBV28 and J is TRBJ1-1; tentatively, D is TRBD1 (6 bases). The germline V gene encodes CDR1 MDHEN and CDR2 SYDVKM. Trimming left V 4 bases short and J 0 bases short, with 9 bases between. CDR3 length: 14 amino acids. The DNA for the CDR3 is TGTGCCAGCAGTTCGACAGGCCTGAACACTGAAGCTTTCTTT. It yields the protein CASSSTGLNTEAFF.

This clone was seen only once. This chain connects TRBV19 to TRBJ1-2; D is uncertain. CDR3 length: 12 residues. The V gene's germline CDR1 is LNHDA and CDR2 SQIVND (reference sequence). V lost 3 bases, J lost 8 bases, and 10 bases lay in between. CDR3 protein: CASSITGRGYTF. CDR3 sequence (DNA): TGTGCCAGTAGTATCACGGGTCGGGGCTACACCTTC.

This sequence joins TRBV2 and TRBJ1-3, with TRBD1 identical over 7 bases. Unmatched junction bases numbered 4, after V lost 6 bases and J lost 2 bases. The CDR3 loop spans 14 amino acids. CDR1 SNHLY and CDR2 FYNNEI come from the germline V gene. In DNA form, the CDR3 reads TGTGCCAGCAGGGGACAGTTAACTGGAAACACCATATATTTT. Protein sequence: CASRGQLTGNTIYF.

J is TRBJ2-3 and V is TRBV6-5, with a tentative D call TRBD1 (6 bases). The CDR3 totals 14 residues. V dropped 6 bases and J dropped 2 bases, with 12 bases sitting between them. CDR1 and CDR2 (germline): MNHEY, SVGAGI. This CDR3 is CASRGQRFTDTQYF. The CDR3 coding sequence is TGTGCCAGCAGAGGACAGCGATTCACAGATACGCAGTATTTT.

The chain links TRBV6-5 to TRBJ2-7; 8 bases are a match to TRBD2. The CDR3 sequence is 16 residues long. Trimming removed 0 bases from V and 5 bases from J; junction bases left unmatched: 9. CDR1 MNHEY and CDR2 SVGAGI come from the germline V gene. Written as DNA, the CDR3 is TGTGCCAGCAGTTACTCGAGTAGCGGGGATGTGAACGAGCAGTACTTC. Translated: CASSYSSSGDVNEQYF.

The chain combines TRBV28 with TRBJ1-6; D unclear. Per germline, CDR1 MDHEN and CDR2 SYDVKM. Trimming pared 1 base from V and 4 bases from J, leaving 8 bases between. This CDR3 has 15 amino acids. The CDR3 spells CASSLYDTYNSPLHF. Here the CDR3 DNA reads TGTGCCAGCAGTTTATATGACACTTATAATTCACCCCTCCACTTT.

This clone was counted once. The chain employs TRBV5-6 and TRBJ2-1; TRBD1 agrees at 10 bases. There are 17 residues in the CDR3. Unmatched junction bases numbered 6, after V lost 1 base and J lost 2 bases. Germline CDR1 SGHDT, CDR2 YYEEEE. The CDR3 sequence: CASSLPTGTGAYNEQFF. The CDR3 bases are TGTGCCAGCAGCTTGCCTACCGGGACAGGGGCCTACAATGAGCAGTTCTTC.

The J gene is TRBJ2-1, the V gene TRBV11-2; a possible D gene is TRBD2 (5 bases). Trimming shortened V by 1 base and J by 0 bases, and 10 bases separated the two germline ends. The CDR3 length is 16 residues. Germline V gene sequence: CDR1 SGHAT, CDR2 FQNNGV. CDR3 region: CASSLGLTSSYNEQFF. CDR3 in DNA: TGTGCCAGCAGCTTAGGACTAACGAGCTCCTACAATGAGCAGTTCTTC.

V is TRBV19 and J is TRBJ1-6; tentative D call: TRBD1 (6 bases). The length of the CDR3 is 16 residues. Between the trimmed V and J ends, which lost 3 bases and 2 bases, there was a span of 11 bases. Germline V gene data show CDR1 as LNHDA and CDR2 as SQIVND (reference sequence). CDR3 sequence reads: CASSMAGDTYNSPLHF. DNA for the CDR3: TGTGCCAGTAGTATGGCGGGGGACACCTATAATTCACCCCTCCACTTT.

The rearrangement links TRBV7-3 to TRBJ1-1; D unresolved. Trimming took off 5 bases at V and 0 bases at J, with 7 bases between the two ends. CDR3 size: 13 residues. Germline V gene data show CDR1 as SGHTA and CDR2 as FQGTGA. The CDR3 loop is CASSAGVNTEAFF. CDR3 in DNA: TGTGCCAGCAGCGCCGGGGTGAACACTGAAGCTTTCTTT. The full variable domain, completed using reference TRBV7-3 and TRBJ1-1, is GAGVSQTPSNKVTEKGKYVELRCDPISGHTALYWYRQSLGQGPEFLIYFQGTGAADDSGLPNDRFFAVRPEGSVSTLKIQRTERGDSAVYLCASSAGVNTEAFFGQGTRLTVV.